These 30 T cell receptor beta chains came from one sample sequenced in a study of blood T cell repertoires in COVID-19. Sequenced by immunoSEQ multiplex PCR; TCRdb stores in-frame clones only, minus some. The table lists approximately 23,000 clones, roughly 87% of them singletons. The material sequenced was peripheral blood. The source is a man between 65 and 79 years old with acute or convalescent COVID-19.

The chain joins TRBV18 to TRBJ1-2; the D gene is possibly TRBD1 (5 bases). The V gene's germline CDR1 is KGHSH and CDR2 LQKENI. The CDR3 loop spans 15 amino acids. V was pared by 6 bases and J by 4 bases, with 18 bases between. The CDR3 protein is CASSPGGGESYGYTF. CDR3 DNA sequence: TGTGCCAGCTCCCCCGGCGGGGGGGAGAGCTATGGCTACACCTTC.

This rearrangement joins TRBV18 to TRBJ2-2; a weak D match, TRBD2 (6 bases). Germline loops: CDR1 KGHSH, CDR2 LQKENI. The CDR3 runs 16 residues. V lost 6 bases to trimming and J lost 9 bases, with 23 bases between them. CDR3 DNA sequence: TGTGCCAGCTCGTCGACCCCCGGCGGGGAAAGGAGGGAGCTGTTTTTT. Protein: CASSSTPGGERRELFF.

This sequence joins TRBV11-2 and TRBJ2-3, with D possibly matching TRBD1 (5 bases). This CDR3 has 15 amino acids. The V end lost 5 bases, the J end lost 5 bases, and 17 bases lay between the germline ends. The germline CDR1 and CDR2 sequences are SGHAT and FQNNGV. The CDR3 DNA follows: TGTGCCAGCAGCACTCTTGGGGCCCCAGGAGATACGCAGTATTTT. Encoded protein: CASSTLGAPGDTQYF.

This chain joins TRBV15 and TRBJ1-6; 10 positions match TRBD1. Germline CDR1 reads LNHNV; CDR2 reads YYDKDF (reference sequence). J lost 10 bases, V lost 5 bases, and 5 bases had no gene match. The CDR3 is 14 amino acids. As DNA, the CDR3 is TGTGCCACCAGCCAAGACAGGGGGCGGTCACCCCTCCACTTT. Its protein is CATSQDRGRSPLHF.

The rearrangement joins TRBV30 to TRBJ1-6; D gene unclear. The V gene's germline CDR1 is GTSNPN and CDR2 SVGIG (reference sequence). The CDR3 has 13 amino acids. The ends were cut back, 4 bases at V and 6 bases at J, with 10 bases in the middle. CDR3 coding DNA: TGTGCCTGGAACTTCGAACCTAATTCACCCCTCCACTTT. It translates to CAWNFEPNSPLHF. Full variable domain (rest looked up from reference TRBV30 and TRBJ1-6): SQTIHQWPATLVQPVGSPLSLECTVEGTSNPNLYWYRQAAGRGLQLLFYSVGIGQISSEVPQNLSASRPQDRQFILSSKKLLLSDSGFYLCAWNFEPNSPLHFGNGTRLTVT.

As DNA, the CDR3 is TGTGCCAGCAGTTACCCGAGGACTGGACTCACAGATACGCAGTATTTT. It is translated as CASSYPRTGLTDTQYF. V usage is TRBV6-2 or TRBV6-3 and J usage is TRBJ2-3, with a possible D match to TRBD2 (5 bases). CDR3 length: 16 amino acids. The V and J ends lost 2 bases and 2 bases respectively, with 14 bases between them. Germline CDR1 reads MNHEY; CDR2 reads SVGEGT.

The chain joins TRBV11-2 to TRBJ2-7, with TRBD2 as a possible D gene (5 bases). V lost 6 bases, J lost 6 bases, and 15 bases lay in between. The germline V gene has CDR1 SGHAT and CDR2 FQNNGV. The CDR3 covers 13 residues. CDR3 sequence: CASSRGFWGEQYF. CDR3 in DNA: TGTGCCAGCAGTCGGGGATTCTGGGGCGAGCAGTACTTC.

The chain has TRBV7-2 and TRBJ2-7; tentative D call: TRBD1 (6 bases). Germline V lookup: CDR1 SGHTA, CDR2 FQGNSA. Trimming left V 3 bases short and J 2 bases short, with 11 bases between. The CDR3 has 14 amino acids. CDR3 bases: TGTGCCAGCAGCTTCCAACAGGGTGCCTACGAGCAGTACTTC. As protein: CASSFQQGAYEQYF.

This clone was recorded once. Other DNA sequences in the sample encode the same CDR3. The chain employs TRBV29-1 and TRBJ1-6; 8 bases are a match to TRBD1. CDR3 length equals 13 residues. The V and J ends lost 6 bases and 7 bases, in that order; junction bases with no gene match: 5. Germline lookup yields CDR1 SQVTM and CDR2 ANQGSEA. CDR3 nucleotide sequence: TGCAGCGTCGGGACAGGCCCGAATTCACCCCTCCACTTT. Protein product: CSVGTGPNSPLHF.

Here the CDR3 reads CASSLMTVNTEAFF. CDR3 DNA: TGTGCCAGCAGCTTAATGACTGTGAACACTGAAGCTTTCTTT. This rearrangement joins TRBV11-2 to TRBJ1-1; D gene ambiguous. This CDR3 contains 14 residues. CDR1 and CDR2 from the germline V gene are SGHAT and FQNNGV. Trimming cost V 2 bases and J 0 bases, with 7 bases left between them.

DNA for the CDR3: TGTGCCAGCAGTTACTCTGGGCAGGGAGGGTCCCACGAGCAGTACTTC. This translates into CASSYSGQGGSHEQYF. The chain links TRBV6-6 to TRBJ2-7, with 7 bases identical to TRBD2. The CDR3 contains 16 residues. CDR1 and CDR2 from the germline V gene are MNHNY and SVGAGI (reference sequence). V shed 0 bases, J shed 5 bases, and the junction held 10 bases outside the gene matches.

The V call is TRBV6-2 or TRBV6-3, the J call TRBJ1-2, with 11 positions matching TRBD1. Per germline, CDR1 MNHEY and CDR2 SVGEGT. This CDR3 contains 15 residues. The J segment lost 7 bases and the V segment lost 2 bases, leaving 6 bases of the junction unmatched. The chain's CDR3 is CASSYPGQGGAGYTF. The CDR3 DNA sequence: TGTGCCAGCAGTTACCCGGGACAGGGGGGCGCTGGCTACACCTTC.

The chain employs TRBV29-1 and TRBJ1-3, with a weak D call TRBD1 (5 bases). The V and J ends lost 3 bases and 4 bases respectively, with 13 bases between them. The length of the CDR3 is 14 residues. Germline V CDR1 and CDR2: SQVTM, ANQGSEA. The CDR3 spells CSVDSSGLGNTIYF. The DNA of the CDR3 is TGCAGCGTTGATAGCTCAGGGTTAGGAAACACCATATATTTT.

The rearrangement uses TRBV29-1 and TRBJ1-2; D is uncertain. Trimming stripped 0 bases from V and 7 bases from J, with 12 bases between. Germline V gives CDR1 SQVTM, CDR2 ANQGSEA. The CDR3 covers 13 residues. CDR3 sequence (DNA): TGCAGCGTTGAAGATAAGACTAGATTTGGCTACACCTTC. Amino acids: CSVEDKTRFGYTF.

V and J are TRBV9 and TRBJ2-2; maybe TRBD1 (5 bases). The germline V gene encodes CDR1 SGDLS and CDR2 YYNGEE. CDR3 length: 14 amino acids. V lost 6 bases, J lost 4 bases, and 13 bases lay in between. The CDR3 here is CASNPGWGTGELFF. As DNA, the CDR3 is TGTGCCAGCAACCCAGGGTGGGGCACCGGGGAGCTGTTTTTT.

The rearrangement joins TRBV5-4 to TRBJ1-5; TRBD1 matches at 8 bases. The trim removed 3 bases at V and 5 bases at J, leaving 4 bases unmatched. The CDR3 has 14 amino acids. CDR1 is SGHNT and CDR2 is YYREEE in the germline V gene (reference sequence). Written as DNA, the CDR3 is TGTGCCAGCAGCTCAGACAGGGGTGATCAGCCCCAGCATTTT. As protein: CASSSDRGDQPQHF.

V usage is TRBV7-2 and J usage is TRBJ2-1; D uncertain. The germline CDR1 and CDR2 sequences are SGHTA and FQGNSA. The CDR3 is 16 amino acids. The germline V and J ends were trimmed by 2 bases and 0 bases, with 11 bases remaining between them. CDR3 protein: CASSLNAPGSYNEQFF. For the CDR3, the DNA is TGTGCCAGCAGCTTAAACGCGCCTGGCTCCTACAATGAGCAGTTCTTC.

The rearrangement joins TRBV5-1 to TRBJ2-7, with 7 nucleotides matching TRBD1. J lost 2 bases, V lost 0 bases, and 2 bases had no gene match. Germline V lookup: CDR1 SGHRS, CDR2 YFSETQ. The CDR3 consists of 14 residues. The CDR3 loop reads CASSLAGGAYEQYF. CDR3 in DNA: TGCGCCAGCAGCTTGGCAGGGGGAGCCTACGAGCAGTACTTC.

The chain uses TRBV5-1 and TRBJ1-1; no clear D gene. Between the trimmed V and J ends, which lost 1 base and 2 bases, there was a span of 9 bases. CDR1 and CDR2 from the germline V gene are SGHRS and YFSETQ. This CDR3 is 14 amino acids long. Here the CDR3 DNA reads TGCGCCAGCAGCTTGCTGGCTTCAAACACTGAAGCTTTCTTT. Its protein product is CASSLLASNTEAFF.

The J gene is TRBJ1-5, the V gene TRBV19; weak D call: TRBD1 (5 bases). V lost 4 bases to trimming and J lost 6 bases, with 10 bases between them. The germline V gene has CDR1 LNHDA and CDR2 SQIVND (reference sequence). The CDR3 is 13 amino acids. The CDR3 here is CASSSPGFQPQHF. The CDR3 nucleotides read TGTGCCAGTAGTAGCCCAGGGTTTCAGCCCCAGCATTTT.

This chain links TRBV11-3 with TRBJ2-1; tentatively, D is TRBD1 (5 bases). The V gene's germline CDR1 is SGHNT and CDR2 YENEEA. V was pared by 1 base and J by 10 bases, with 11 bases between. The CDR3 has 13 amino acids. CDR3 sequence (DNA): TGTGCCAGCAGCTTAGGCCAGGGTAGCGAGCAGTTCTTC. It encodes CASSLGQGSEQFF.

The chain is built from TRBV5-1 and TRBJ2-7, with D perhaps TRBD1 (6 bases). This CDR3 is built from 15 residues. V was cut by 0 bases and J by 1 base, with 11 bases left in between. The germline gives CDR1 SGHRS, CDR2 YFSETQ. CDR3 sequence: CASSLAGHLSYEQYF. The CDR3 DNA reads as TGCGCCAGCAGCTTGGCGGGACATCTATCCTACGAGCAGTACTTC.

This chain uses TRBV2 with TRBJ2-3, with TRBD2 matching 7 bases. This CDR3 is built from 12 residues. The V segment lost 7 bases and the J segment 9 bases; nucleotides outside the gene matches: 7. From germline, CDR1 is SNHLY and CDR2 FYNNEI. In DNA, the CDR3 is TGTGCCAGCAATGCTGTGGGGGGGACGCAGTATTTT. Translation: CASNAVGGTQYF.

This chain uses TRBV5-1 with TRBJ2-7; possible D gene TRBD2, 6 bases. CDR3 length: 15 residues. With 0 bases removed from V and 4 bases from J, the gap between germline ends came to 14 bases. Per germline, CDR1 SGHRS and CDR2 YFSETQ. In DNA, the CDR3 is TGCGCCAGCAGCTTGGCCGGGGGTGGCCCTTACGAGCAGTACTTC. It yields the protein CASSLAGGGPYEQYF.

This clone was seen a single time. The V call is TRBV6-6, the J call TRBJ1-2, with D possibly matching TRBD1 (5 bases). With 6 bases removed from V and 1 base from J, the gap between germline ends came to 12 bases. The germline V gene has CDR1 MNHNY and CDR2 SVGAGI (reference sequence). The CDR3 is made up of 14 amino acids. The CDR3 loop reads CASSLVQGNYGYTF. Written as DNA, the CDR3 is TGTGCCAGCAGCCTAGTCCAGGGTAACTATGGCTACACCTTC.

The CDR3 nucleotides read TGTGCCAGCAGCTTACCAGGCGAATGGAACGAGCAGTACTTC. As protein: CASSLPGEWNEQYF. The chain joins TRBV7-2 to TRBJ2-7; D is uncertain. The germline V gene encodes CDR1 SGHTA and CDR2 FQGNSA. V gave up 2 bases and J gave up 5 bases, with 13 bases separating them. The CDR3 extends over 14 amino acids.

The chain links TRBV19 to TRBJ2-7, with 7 positions matching TRBD1. The CDR3 extends over 18 amino acids. Germline values: CDR1 LNHDA, CDR2 SQIVND (reference sequence). V gave up 4 bases and J gave up 1 base; unmatched junction bases: 16. The CDR3 DNA reads as TGTGCCAGTAGTACAACCTTTCCGGGACAGACACCATCCTACGAGCAGTACTTC. Protein: CASSTTFPGQTPSYEQYF.

The chain carries TRBV7-2 and TRBJ2-7, with 10 bases fitting TRBD1. The CDR3 runs 14 residues. V lost 1 base to trimming and J lost 5 bases; unmatched junction nucleotides: 2. CDR1 SGHTA and CDR2 FQGNSA come from the germline V gene. Written as DNA, the CDR3 is TGTGCCAGCAGCTTAGGACAGGGGGCCCACGAGCAGTACTTC. This gives the protein CASSLGQGAHEQYF.

The chain couples TRBV9 to TRBJ2-6; 13 bases match TRBD2. Germline V gene lookup returns CDR1 SGDLS and CDR2 YYNGEE. The CDR3 runs 18 residues. J was trimmed by 2 bases and V by 4 bases; bases with no gene match: 6. Here the CDR3 DNA reads TGTGCCAGCAGCCCAACCGGACTAGCGGGAGCTGGGGCCAACGTCCTGACTTTC. This translates into CASSPTGLAGAGANVLTF.

J is TRBJ2-2 and V is TRBV7-6, with a weak D call TRBD1 (5 bases). This CDR3 has 16 residues. The germline V and J ends were trimmed by 2 bases and 1 base, with 11 bases remaining between them. From germline, CDR1 is SGHVS and CDR2 FNYEAQ. As DNA, the CDR3 is TGTGCCAGCAGCTTATGGACATTCGGGAACACCGGGGAGCTGTTTTTT. Encoded protein: CASSLWTFGNTGELFF.